The source of this TCR beta chain is a study of CD8 T cells in Susac syndrome. The CDR3 runs to 16 residues. Losses at the gene ends were 6 bases for V and 0 bases for J; bases not matched to a gene: 10. Germline V gives CDR1 SQVTM, CDR2 ANQGSEA. The RNA input was 0.5 to 1 ug, and it was reverse transcribed with random hexamers. One entry per CDR3 protein results from TCRdb running MiXCR on the immunoSEQ multiplex PCR reads. This table holds 300,000 to 350,000 distinct CDR3 sequences, about 91% found once. This TCR derives from a human donor with multiple sclerosis. Material: CD4+ T cells from PBMCs. The chain carries TRBV29-1 and TRBJ1-2; 10 positions agree with TRBD1. This CDR3 is CSVTGQGNPPNYGYTF. CDR3 nucleotides: TGCAGCGTGACGGGACAGGGGAACCCCCCTAACTATGGCTACACCTTC.